One sample yielded the 3 T cell receptor beta chains listed below, sequenced in a study of blood T cell repertoires in COVID-19. Sequencing was performed with immunoSEQ multiplex PCR; in TCRdb, only in-frame clones are kept and a portion is missing. Of 35,000 to 50,000 clones listed, about 90% are singletons. Sample: peripheral blood. These TCRs come from a man in his forties or fifties with active COVID-19.

The chain joins TRBV19 to TRBJ1-5, with TRBD1 matching over 7 bases. Trimming cost V 6 bases and J 2 bases; bases outside gene matches: 7. The CDR3 spans 15 residues. Per germline, CDR1 LNHDA and CDR2 SQIVND (reference sequence). DNA of the CDR3: TGTGCCAGTAGATTACAGGGGTACCGCAATCAGCCCCAGCATTTT. Amino acid sequence: CASRLQGYRNQPQHF.

The V call is TRBV6-6, the J call TRBJ2-5; D is unresolved. This CDR3 spans 12 amino acids. V was pared by 8 bases and J by 5 bases, with 12 bases between. CDR1 and CDR2 from the germline V gene are MNHNY and SVGAGI (reference sequence). The CDR3 sequence is CASEATQETQYF. CDR3 nucleotides: TGTGCCAGCGAGGCTACTCAGGAGACCCAGTACTTC.

This clone was detected only once. This chain joins TRBV12-2 and TRBJ1-1. TRBV12-2 is a pseudogene. This CDR3 comprises 15 residues. CDR3 protein: CASRLVSGRNTEAFF. In nucleotides, the CDR3 is TGTGCAAGTCGCTTAGTGTCCGGGAGGAACACTGAAGCTTTCTTT.